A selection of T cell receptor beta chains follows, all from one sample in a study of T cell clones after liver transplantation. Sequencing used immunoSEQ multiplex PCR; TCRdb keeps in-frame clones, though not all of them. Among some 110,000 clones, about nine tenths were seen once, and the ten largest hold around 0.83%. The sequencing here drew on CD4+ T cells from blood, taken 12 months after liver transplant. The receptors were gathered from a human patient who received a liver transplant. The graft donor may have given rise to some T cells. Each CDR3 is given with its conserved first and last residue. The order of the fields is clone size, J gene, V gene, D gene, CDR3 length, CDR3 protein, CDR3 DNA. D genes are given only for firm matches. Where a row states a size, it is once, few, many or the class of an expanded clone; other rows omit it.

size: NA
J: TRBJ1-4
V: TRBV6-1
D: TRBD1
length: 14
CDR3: CASRGPGTVEKLFF
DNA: TGTGCCAGCAGAGGCCCCGGGACAGTTGAAAAACTGTTTTTT

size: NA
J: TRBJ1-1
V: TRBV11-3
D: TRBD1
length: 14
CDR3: CASSFRDSNTEAFF
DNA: TGTGCCAGCAGCTTCCGGGACAGTAACACTGAAGCTTTCTTT

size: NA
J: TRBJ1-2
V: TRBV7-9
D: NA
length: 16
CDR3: CASDGGRQYAYHGYTF
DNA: TGTGCCAGCGACGGGGGGAGACAGTACGCTTATCATGGCTACACCTTC

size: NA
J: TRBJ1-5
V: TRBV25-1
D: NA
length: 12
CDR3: CASTLFIQPQHF
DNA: TGTGCCAGCACCCTTTTTATTCAGCCCCAGCATTTT

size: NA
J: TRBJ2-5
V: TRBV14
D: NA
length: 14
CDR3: CASSQAQIQETQYF
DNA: TGTGCCAGCAGCCAAGCTCAGATTCAAGAGACCCAGTACTTC

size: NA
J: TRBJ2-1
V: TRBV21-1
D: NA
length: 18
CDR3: CASSHGGTGVHSYNEQFF
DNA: TGTGCCAGCAGCCACGGCGGGACAGGAGTTCACTCCTACAATGAGCAGTTCTTC

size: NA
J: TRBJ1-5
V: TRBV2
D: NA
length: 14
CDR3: CASGGGYSNQPQHF
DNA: TGTGCCAGCGGCGGGGGCTATAGCAATCAGCCCCAGCATTTT

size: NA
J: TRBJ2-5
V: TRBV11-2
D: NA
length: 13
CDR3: CASSARGIETQYF
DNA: TGTGCCAGCAGCGCGAGGGGGATAGAGACCCAGTACTTC

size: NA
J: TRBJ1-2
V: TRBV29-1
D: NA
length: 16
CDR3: CSVGYQGFGVATGYTF
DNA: TGCAGCGTTGGCTATCAGGGTTTTGGTGTCGCGACAGGCTACACCTTC

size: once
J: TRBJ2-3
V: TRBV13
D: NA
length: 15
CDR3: CASSHLRTSTDTQYF
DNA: TGTGCCAGCAGCCACTTGAGGACTAGCACAGATACGCAGTATTTT

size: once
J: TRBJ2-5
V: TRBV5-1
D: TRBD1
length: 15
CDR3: CASSLGSGGGKTQYF
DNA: TGCGCCAGCAGCTTGGGGTCAGGGGGCGGGAAGACCCAGTACTTC

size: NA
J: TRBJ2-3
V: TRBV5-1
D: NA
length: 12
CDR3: CASRQGTDTQYF
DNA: TGCGCCAGCAGACAGGGCACAGATACGCAGTATTTT